This T cell receptor beta chain came from a study of T cell responses to AZD1222 COVID-19 vaccine. Study information: Second-dose schedules of about 4 or about 12 weeks were combined.

Study-level results: Spike-specific TCR breadth and depth were elevated following two AZD1222 doses.

As concerns this clone: Its antigen remains unknown.

From germline, CDR1 is LGHDT and CDR2 YNNKEL (reference sequence). The CDR3 loop spans 16 amino acids. V lost 1 base and J lost 2; bases outside the gene matches: 5. TCRdb's table, derived via immunoSEQ multiplex PCR, lists solely in-frame clones and lacks some. The sample holds over 150,000 clones; 90% are singletons and the top ten take 5% to 7%. The specimen was peripheral blood, collected on day 0 of AZD1222 vaccination. The receptor was derived from an adult in good health. The chain combines TRBV3-1 (or the pseudogene TRBV3-2) with TRBJ2-5; TRBD2 aligns across 9 bases. The CDR3 here is CASSQGASGVQETQYF. The CDR3 nucleotides read TGTGCCAGCAGCCAAGGGGCTAGCGGGGTACAAGAGACCCAGTACTTC.